This T cell receptor (beta chain) was sequenced in a study of Ad26.COV2.S vaccination and SARS-CoV-2 variants. Regarding treatment: over 15 received Ad26.COV2.S at low or high dose, single or two shots; about five received placebo; per-sample allocation not given. Samples analyzed were those drawn on day 63 after the first vaccine or placebo injection. Produced via immunoSEQ multiplex PCR; TCRdb's table is partial and in-frame only. The data hold roughly 320,000 clones, with around 84% observed a single time. Germline values: CDR1 SGHTA, CDR2 FQGNSA. The CDR3 is 14 amino acids. V gave up 5 bases and J gave up 8 bases; unmatched junction bases: 9. This clone came up once.

Sample: peripheral blood, taken in a trial of Ad26.COV2.S vaccine versus placebo. V gene TRBV7-2 combines with J gene TRBJ2-1; the match to TRBD2 covers 7 bases. The TCR originated in a person between 18 and 65 years old who received the Ad26.COV2.S COVID-19 vaccine or a placebo. The CDR3 protein is CASSPGLEFYEQFF. Here the CDR3 DNA reads TGTGCCAGCAGCCCCGGACTAGAGTTCTATGAGCAGTTCTTC.